This TCR beta chain was obtained from a study of cytomegalovirus exposure and HLA in healthy donors. J gave up 0 bases and V 3 bases, and 8 bases lay outside the gene matches. The germline CDR1 and CDR2 sequences are LNHDA and SQIVND (reference sequence). The CDR3 has 17 amino acids. Primers included in the PCR were 60 Vbeta and 13 Jbeta primers. Method: immunoSEQ multiplex PCR; TCRdb's copy keeps in-frame clones and lacks some. The sample holds around 170,000 clones, around 80% seen once. This chain links TRBV19 with TRBJ1-5; 7 nucleotides align to TRBD1. This clonotype was obtained from a woman aged 40-49 years in good health and CMV-seropositive. The specimen was PBMCs. In DNA, the CDR3 is TGTGCCAGTAGTATTACAGGGGACTGGGATAGCAATCAGCCCCAGCATTTT. Protein sequence: CASSITGDWDSNQPQHF. The full variable domain, with the rest looked up from reference TRBV19 and TRBJ1-5, is DGGITQSPKYLFRKEGQNVTLSCEQNLNHDAMYWYRQDPGQGLRLIYYSQIVNDFQKGDIAEGYSVSREKKESFPLTVTSAQKNPTAFYLCASSITGDWDSNQPQHFGDGTRLSIL.